The next 22 T cell receptor beta chains were all read from a single sample in a study of regulatory T cells in long-lasting Graves disease. Arm-PCR of CDR3 regions and iRepertoire HTBI primers were used to build TCR beta libraries. TCRdb processed the multiplex PCR reads anew with MiXCR; each CDR3 protein has one entry. The table includes about 400,000 distinct CDR3 sequences, around 20% detected once. Time point defined: persistent/refractory GD, antithyroid drugs over 5 years with positive TRAb. PBMC-derived RNA was used for the TCR library. This specimen was peripheral blood mononuclear cells (PBMCs), taken when the disease was refractory, from a patient treated with antithyroid drugs. The receptors originated from a female donor with Graves disease.

The chain carries TRBV4-3 and TRBJ2-6, with 9 bases matching TRBD2. V was clipped by 6 bases and J by 0 bases; unmatched bases: 6. The CDR3 is 17 residues long. Germline assignment: CDR1 LGHNA and CDR2 YSLEER. The CDR3 spells CASSPSGRPSGANVLTF. The CDR3 DNA follows: TGCGCCAGCAGTCCGAGCGGGAGGCCCTCTGGGGCCAACGTCCTGACTTTC.

Notes on this clonotype: One base away lies a much larger clone, so this may be a sequencing read error. Written as DNA, the CDR3 is TGTGCCAGCAGTTACGGCGGCGGGGAGCCGTTTTTT. This encodes CASSYGGGEPFF. The genes are TRBV6-5 and TRBJ2-2; maybe TRBD2 (6 bases). The CDR3 contains 12 residues. CDR1 and CDR2 from the germline V gene are MNHEY and SVGAGI.

This clonotype has a count of ten or more. The chain is built from TRBV15 and TRBJ1-1; D remains ambiguous. Germline CDR1 and CDR2: LNHNV and YYDKDF (reference sequence). The V end lost 1 base, the J end lost 6 bases, and 6 bases lay between the germline ends. CDR3 length: 12 residues. The CDR3 DNA follows: TGTGCCACCAGCAGAGTAGGAGCTGAAGCTTTCTTT. Its protein is CATSRVGAEAFF.

The rearrangement joins TRBV7-2 to TRBJ1-4; maybe TRBD1 (5 bases). The germline CDR1 and CDR2 sequences are SGHTA and FQGNSA. CDR3 length: 15 residues. V lost 0 bases and J lost 7, with 12 bases in between. CDR3 amino acids: CASSLAGTSSEKLFF. DNA for the CDR3: TGTGCCAGCAGCTTAGCCGGGACGTCAAGTGAAAAACTGTTTTTT.

A word on this clonotype: Since a much larger clone is just one base distant, this may be a read error. As the CDR3 is not closed by the conserved phenylalanine or tryptophan, this likely results from a read error. V usage is TRBV7-2 and J usage is TRBJ1-1; 7 nucleotides line up with TRBD1. CDR3 length equals 16 residues. With V trimmed by 6 bases and J by 0 bases, 10 bases remained unmatched. In germline, CDR1 is SGHTA, CDR2 FQGNSA. CDR3 DNA sequence: TGTGCCAGCAGGACCCCGTGGACAGGAATGAACACTGAAGCTTTCCTT. It yields the protein CASRTPWTGMNTEAFL.

The table lists this clonotype with many counts. The J gene is TRBJ2-6, the V gene TRBV6-1; 9 nucleotides align to TRBD1. CDR3 length: 16 amino acids. The V gene end was trimmed by 7 bases and the J gene end by 4 bases; junction bases not matched to a gene: 8. Germline assignment: CDR1 MNHNS and CDR2 SASEGT. This CDR3 reads CASTYGTGNGANVLTF. CDR3 coding DNA: TGTGCCAGCACCTACGGGACAGGGAACGGGGCCAACGTCCTGACTTTC.

On this clonotype: Sequence at one end of the junction differs from germline and may be a read error. This chain connects TRBV4-3 to TRBJ2-7; D unresolved. Germline V gives CDR1 LGHNA, CDR2 YSLEER. The CDR3 is 14 amino acids. The CDR3 sequence: CASSQTVRVYEQYF. The CDR3 coding sequence is TGCGCCAGCAGCCAAACGGTCAGAGTCTACGAGCAATACTTC.

The gene calls are TRBV7-6 and TRBJ1-1; unclear D gene. This CDR3 region has 16 residues. Germline CDR1 is SGHVS and CDR2 is FNYEAQ. The ends were cut back, 1 base at V and 0 bases at J, with 12 bases in the middle. The CDR3 sequence: CASSLGYREMNTEAFF. CDR3 sequence (DNA): TGTGCCAGCAGCTTAGGTTATCGGGAAATGAACACTGAAGCTTTCTTT.

Of note for this clonotype: A much larger clone lies one base from this, so it may be a read error. The rearrangement uses TRBV6-1 and TRBJ1-2, with 9 bases matching TRBD1. The length of the CDR3 is 15 residues. Germline loops: CDR1 MNHNS, CDR2 SASEGT. The CDR3 here is CAGSGGQGPYYGYTF. CDR3 nucleotide sequence: TGTGCCGGCAGTGGCGGACAGGGGCCCTACTATGGCTACACCTTC.

In the case of this clonotype: This may be a read error, as it is one base from a much larger clone. This chain uses TRBV28 with TRBJ2-7; 8 positions match TRBD2. The CDR3 extends over 15 amino acids. Germline CDR1 reads MDHEN; CDR2 reads SYDVKM. Here the CDR3 DNA reads TGTGCCAGCAGTATTAGCGGGGCGGGCTCCTACGAGGAGTACTTC. Its protein is CASSISGAGSYEEYF.

This clonotype showed up just a few times. This sequence joins TRBV12-3 or TRBV12-4 and TRBJ2-1; D uncertain. The CDR3 length is 13 residues. Trimming pared 3 bases from V and 6 bases from J, leaving 9 bases between. The CDR3 nucleotides are TGTGCCAGCAGTTTTACTGAAATCAATGAGCAGTTCTTC. Translating gives CASSFTEINEQFF.

This clonotype was counted many times. The chain links TRBV7-2 to TRBJ2-7, with 7 bases matching TRBD1. Germline V gives CDR1 SGHTA, CDR2 FQGNSA. The CDR3 has 14 residues. The V segment lost 0 bases and the J segment 5 bases; nucleotides outside the gene matches: 4. The CDR3 DNA is TGTGCCAGCAGCTTAGCCGGGACAGTTGACGAGCAGTACTTC. Translation gives CASSLAGTVDEQYF.

This clonotype was detected many times. This chain connects TRBV30 to TRBJ2-2; D unclear. Germline V lookup: CDR1 GTSNPN, CDR2 SVGIG (reference sequence). This CDR3 comprises 13 residues. V was trimmed by 2 bases and J by 3 bases, leaving 7 bases between them. The CDR3 is CAWSRPHTGELFF. CDR3 nucleotide sequence: TGTGCCTGGAGTCGCCCCCACACCGGGGAGCTGTTTTTT.

This clonotype was recorded at least ten times. V is TRBV10-3 and J is TRBJ2-7; possibly TRBD1 or TRBD2 for D (6 bases each). This CDR3 comprises 14 residues. The V end lost 3 bases, the J end lost 5 bases, and 14 bases lay between the germline ends. Germline CDR1 is ENHRY and CDR2 is SYGVKD. CDR3 loop: CAISDPARGDEQYF. CDR3 DNA: TGTGCCATCAGTGACCCGGCGAGGGGGGACGAGCAGTACTTC.

This clonotype has only a few counts. The DNA of the CDR3 is TGTGCCAGCAGTATGCGACTAGCGCCAAGGATAGGGACCGGGGAGCTGTTTTTT. Translating gives CASSMRLAPRIGTGELFF. The genes are TRBV12-3 or TRBV12-4 and TRBJ2-2; 8 bases align to TRBD2. V shed 5 bases, J shed 5 bases, and the junction held 16 bases outside the gene matches. CDR3 length: 18 amino acids.

This clonotype was seen many times. The rearrangement joins TRBV6-2 or TRBV6-3 to TRBJ1-5; D gene uncertain. Germline CDR1 is MNHEY and CDR2 is SVGEGT. V lost 0 bases and J lost 3, with 9 bases in between. The CDR3 contains 15 residues. The CDR3: CASSYSTAPNQPQHF. The DNA of the CDR3 is TGTGCCAGCAGTTACTCTACGGCTCCCAATCAGCCCCAGCATTTT.

The chain employs TRBV12-3 or TRBV12-4 and TRBJ2-1, with TRBD2 matching over 13 bases. The CDR3 has 17 residues. The J segment lost 6 bases and the V segment lost 2 bases, leaving 7 bases of the junction unmatched. The DNA of the CDR3 is TGTGCCAGCAGTTTATCGGCCGGGACTAGCGGGGTCAATGAGCAGTTCTTC. Encoded protein: CASSLSAGTSGVNEQFF.

V usage is TRBV7-9 and J usage is TRBJ2-5; a weak D match, TRBD1 (5 bases). The CDR3 spans 16 residues. Germline CDR1 SEHNR, CDR2 FQNEAQ (reference sequence). Trimming took 1 base from V and 2 from J, leaving 14 bases between them. The CDR3: CASSLGQGRTQETQYF. In DNA, the CDR3 is TGTGCCAGCAGCTTAGGCCAGGGCCGTACTCAAGAGACCCAGTACTTC.

This clonotype was seen at least ten times. The rearrangement uses TRBV11-2 and TRBJ2-7; 11 bases map to TRBD1. The ends lost 0 bases at V and 3 bases at J; junction bases unmatched: 1. Germline-derived CDR1 and CDR2 are SGHAT and FQNNGV. This CDR3 is 15 amino acids long. The CDR3 sequence is CASSLEGQGDYEQYF. CDR3 sequence (DNA): TGTGCCAGCAGCTTAGAGGGACAGGGGGACTACGAGCAGTACTTC.

With respect to this clonotype: A much larger clonotype is one base distant, so this may be a read error. The V gene is TRBV20-1, the J gene TRBJ2-7; the D is unclear. This CDR3 spans 15 amino acids. The V gene lost 1 base and the J gene lost 6 bases, with 19 bases spanning the gap. Germline CDR1 DFQATT, CDR2 SNEGSKA (reference sequence). The CDR3 DNA sequence: TGCAGTGCTAGAGGGCTGGGGAAGACGGAAAGCGAGCAGTACTTC. Amino acid sequence: CSARGLGKTESEQYF.

The chain is built from TRBV12-3 or TRBV12-4 and TRBJ1-2; 7 bases are shared with TRBD1. With V trimmed by 6 bases and J by 7 bases, 11 bases remained unmatched. This CDR3 comprises 14 residues. The DNA of the CDR3 is TGTGCCAGCAGCTTATCACGACAGGGTAGTGGCTACACCTTC. It yields the protein CASSLSRQGSGYTF.

V and J are TRBV29-1 and TRBJ2-2, with 8 bases matching TRBD2. J was trimmed by 4 bases and V by 3 bases; bases with no gene match: 4. Looked up from germline, CDR1 is SQVTM and CDR2 is ANQGSEA. This CDR3 is 14 amino acids long. CDR3 DNA: TGCAGCGTTGATACTAGCGGAACCACCGGGGAGCTGTTTTTT. As protein: CSVDTSGTTGELFF.